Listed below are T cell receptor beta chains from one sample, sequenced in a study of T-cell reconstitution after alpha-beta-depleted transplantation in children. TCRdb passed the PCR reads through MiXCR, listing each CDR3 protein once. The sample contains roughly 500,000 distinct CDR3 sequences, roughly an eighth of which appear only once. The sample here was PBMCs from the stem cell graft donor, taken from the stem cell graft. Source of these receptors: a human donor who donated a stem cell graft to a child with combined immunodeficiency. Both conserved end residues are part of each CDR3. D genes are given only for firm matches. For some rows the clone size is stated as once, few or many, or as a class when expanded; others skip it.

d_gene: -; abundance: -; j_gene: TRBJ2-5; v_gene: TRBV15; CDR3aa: CATSRGGEGETQYF; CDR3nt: TGTGCCACCAGCAGAGGGGGGGAAGGAGAGACCCAGTACTTC
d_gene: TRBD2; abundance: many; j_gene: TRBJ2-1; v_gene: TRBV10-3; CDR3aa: CAIAGGAYEQFF; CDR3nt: TGTGCCATCGCGGGGGGGGCCTATGAGCAGTTCTTC
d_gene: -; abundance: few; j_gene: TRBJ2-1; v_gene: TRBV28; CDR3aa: CASSFSAGTPYNEQFF; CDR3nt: TGTGCCAGCAGTTTTTCGGCAGGGACACCCTACAATGAGCAGTTCTTC
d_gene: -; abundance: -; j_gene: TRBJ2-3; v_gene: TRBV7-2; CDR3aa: CASSSRQADTQYF; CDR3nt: TGTGCCAGCAGCTCTCGACAGGCGGATACGCAGTATTTT
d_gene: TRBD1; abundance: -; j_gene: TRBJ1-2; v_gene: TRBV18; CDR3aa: CASSPTGTGGFNYGYTF; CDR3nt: TGTGCCAGCTCACCTACCGGGACAGGGGGCTTCAACTATGGCTACACCTTC
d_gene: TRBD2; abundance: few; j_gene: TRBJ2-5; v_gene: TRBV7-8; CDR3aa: CASSLANLAGEGETQYF; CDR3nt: TGTGCCAGCAGCTTAGCGAACCTAGCGGGAGAGGGAGAGACCCAGTACTTC
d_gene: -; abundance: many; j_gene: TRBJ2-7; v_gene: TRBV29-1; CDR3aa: CSVEARDGGPEQYF; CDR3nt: TGCAGCGTTGAAGCCCGGGACGGAGGCCCCGAGCAGTACTTC
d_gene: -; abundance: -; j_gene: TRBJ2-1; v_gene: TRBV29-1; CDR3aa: CSVEVHDSYNEQFF; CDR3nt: TGCAGCGTTGAAGTCCACGACTCATACAATGAGCAGTTCTTC
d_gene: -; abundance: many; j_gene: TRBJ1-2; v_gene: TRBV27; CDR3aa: CASRPRGDYGYTF; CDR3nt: TGTGCCAGCAGACCCCGTGGCGATTATGGCTACACCTTC
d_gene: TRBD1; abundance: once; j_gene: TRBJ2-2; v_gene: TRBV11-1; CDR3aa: CASSLPGQGSHFNTGELFF; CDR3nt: TGTGCCAGCAGCTTACCGGGACAGGGTAGTCACTTCAACACCGGGGAGCTGTTTTTT
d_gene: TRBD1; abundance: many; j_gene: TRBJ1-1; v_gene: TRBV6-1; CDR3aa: CASSRDRRNTEAFF; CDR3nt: TGTGCCAGCAGCAGGGACAGGAGGAACACTGAAGCTTTCTTT
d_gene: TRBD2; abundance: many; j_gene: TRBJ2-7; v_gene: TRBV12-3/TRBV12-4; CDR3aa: CASSPKREGRYEQYF; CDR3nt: TGTGCCAGCAGTCCGAAGCGGGAGGGCCGATACGAGCAGTACTTC
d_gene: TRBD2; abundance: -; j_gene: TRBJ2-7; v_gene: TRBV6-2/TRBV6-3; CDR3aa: CASSSPGLAGPLYF; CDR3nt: TGTGCCAGCAGTTCCCCGGGACTAGCGGGACCTCTCTACTTC
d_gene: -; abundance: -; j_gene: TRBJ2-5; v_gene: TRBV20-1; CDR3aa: CSARESRAKETQYF; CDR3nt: TGCAGTGCTAGAGAGAGCAGGGCGAAGGAGACCCAGTACTTC
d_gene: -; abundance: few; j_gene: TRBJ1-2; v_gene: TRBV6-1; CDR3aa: CASSEQGNYGYTF; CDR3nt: TGTGCCAGCAGTGAACAGGGCAACTATGGCTACACCTTC
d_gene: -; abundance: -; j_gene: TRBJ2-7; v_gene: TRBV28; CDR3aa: CASGPGLSEQYF; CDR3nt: TGTGCCAGCGGACCGGGACTTAGCGAGCAGTACTTC
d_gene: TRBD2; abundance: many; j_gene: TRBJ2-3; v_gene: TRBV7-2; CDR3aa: CASSLTRLAGAYTDTQYF; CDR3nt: TGTGCCAGCAGCTTAACCAGACTAGCGGGGGCATACACAGATACGCAGTATTTT
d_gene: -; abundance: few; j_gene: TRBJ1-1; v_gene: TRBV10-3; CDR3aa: CAISDESGYTEAFF; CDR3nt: TGTGCCATCAGTGATGAGTCAGGATACACTGAAGCTTTCTTT
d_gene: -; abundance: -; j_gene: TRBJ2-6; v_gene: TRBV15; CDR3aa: CATSRGMGKSGANVLTF; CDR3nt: TGTGCCACCAGCAGAGGCATGGGGAAGTCTGGGGCCAACGTCCTGACTTTC
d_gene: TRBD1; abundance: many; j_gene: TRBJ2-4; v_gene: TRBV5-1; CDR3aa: CASSPGTGRKNIQYF; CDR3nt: TGCGCCAGCAGCCCCGGGACAGGGAGGAAAAACATTCAGTACTTC
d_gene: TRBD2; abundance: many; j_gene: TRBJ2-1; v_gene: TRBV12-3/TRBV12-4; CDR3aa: CASSSLRDYYNEQFF; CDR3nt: TGTGCCAGCAGTTCTCTCCGGGACTACTACAATGAGCAGTTCTTC
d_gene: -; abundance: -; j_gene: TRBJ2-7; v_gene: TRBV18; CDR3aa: CASSPGRDYEQYF; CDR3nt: TGTGCCAGCTCACCAGGGCGGGACTACGAGCAGTACTTC
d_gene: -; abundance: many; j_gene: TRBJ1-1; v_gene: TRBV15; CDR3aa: CATSNWADMNTEAFF; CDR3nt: TGTGCCACCAGCAATTGGGCAGACATGAACACTGAAGCTTTCTTT
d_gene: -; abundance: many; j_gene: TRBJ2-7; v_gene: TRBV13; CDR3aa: CASSGRSSYEQYF; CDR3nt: TGTGCCAGCTCAGGACGGAGCTCCTACGAGCAGTACTTC
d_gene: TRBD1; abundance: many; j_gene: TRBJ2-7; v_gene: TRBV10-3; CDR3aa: CAISETWTGQAYEQYF; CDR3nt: TGTGCCATCAGTGAAACTTGGACAGGGCAGGCCTACGAGCAGTACTTC
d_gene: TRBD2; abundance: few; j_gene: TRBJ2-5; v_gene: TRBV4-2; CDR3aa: CASSQVSTGGPGFQETQYF; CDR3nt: TGTGCCAGCAGCCAAGTCTCAACGGGGGGACCGGGATTCCAAGAGACCCAGTACTTC
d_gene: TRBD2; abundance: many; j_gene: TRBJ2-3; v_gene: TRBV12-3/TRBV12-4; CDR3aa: CASSLALASGRAPDTQYF; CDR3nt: TGTGCCAGCAGTTTAGCCCTGGCTAGCGGGAGGGCCCCAGATACGCAGTATTTT
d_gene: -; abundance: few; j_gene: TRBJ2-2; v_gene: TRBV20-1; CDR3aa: CSASRQFRTGELFF; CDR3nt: TGCAGTGCTAGCAGACAGTTCCGCACCGGGGAGCTGTTTTTT
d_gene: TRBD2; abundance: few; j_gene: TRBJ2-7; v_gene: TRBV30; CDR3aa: CAWSGSGSGHEQYF; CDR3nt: TGTGCCTGGAGTGGTAGCGGGAGTGGGCACGAGCAGTACTTC
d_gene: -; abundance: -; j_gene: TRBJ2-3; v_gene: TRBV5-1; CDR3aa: CASSLVGPSTDTQYF; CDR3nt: TGCGCCAGCAGCTTGGTCGGCCCTAGCACAGATACGCAGTATTTT
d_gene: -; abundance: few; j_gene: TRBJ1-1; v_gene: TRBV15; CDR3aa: CATSSPQLLTEAFF; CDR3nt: TGTGCCACCAGCTCACCCCAATTGCTTACTGAAGCTTTCTTT
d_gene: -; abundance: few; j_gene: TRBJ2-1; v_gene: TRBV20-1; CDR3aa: CSARGPLGGDEQFF; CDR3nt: TGCAGTGCTAGAGGGCCACTAGGTGGTGATGAGCAGTTCTTC
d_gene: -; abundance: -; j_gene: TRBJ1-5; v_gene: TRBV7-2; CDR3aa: CASSFQEGNQPQHF; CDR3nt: TGTGCCAGCAGCTTCCAAGAGGGCAATCAGCCCCAGCATTTT
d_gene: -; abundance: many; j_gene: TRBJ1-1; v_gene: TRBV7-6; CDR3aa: CASSLGRDSAFNTEAFF; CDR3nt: TGTGCCAGCAGCCTAGGAAGGGACTCGGCTTTTAACACTGAAGCTTTCTTT
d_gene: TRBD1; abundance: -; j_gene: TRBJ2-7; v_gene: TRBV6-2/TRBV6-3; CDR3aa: CASSFLTGTGTYEQYF; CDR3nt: TGTGCCAGCAGTTTCCTCACCGGGACAGGGACCTACGAGCAGTACTTC
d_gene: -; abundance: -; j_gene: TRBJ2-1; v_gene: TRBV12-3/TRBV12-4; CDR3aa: CASSFWGGLSSYNEQFF; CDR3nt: TGTGCCAGCAGTTTCTGGGGCGGCCTGAGCTCCTACAATGAGCAGTTCTTC
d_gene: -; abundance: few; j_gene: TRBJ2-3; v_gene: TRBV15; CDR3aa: CATSRGGGEVDTQYF; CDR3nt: TGTGCCACCAGCAGAGGCGGAGGGGAAGTAGATACGCAGTATTTT
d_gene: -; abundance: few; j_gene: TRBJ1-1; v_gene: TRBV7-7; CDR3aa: CASSCEPEAFF; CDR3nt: TGTGCCAGCAGCTGCGAGCCTGAAGCTTTCTTT
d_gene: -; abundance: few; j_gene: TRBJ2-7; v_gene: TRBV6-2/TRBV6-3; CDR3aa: CASSYSSGRGTEQYF; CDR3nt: TGTGCCAGCAGTTACTCTTCAGGGAGAGGCACCGAGCAGTACTTC
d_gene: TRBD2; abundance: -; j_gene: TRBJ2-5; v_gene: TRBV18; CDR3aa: CASSPPQLRLAEQETQYF; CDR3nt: TGTGCCAGCTCACCACCCCAGCTGAGACTAGCGGAACAAGAGACCCAGTACTTC
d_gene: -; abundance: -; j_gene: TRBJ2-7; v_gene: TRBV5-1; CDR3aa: CAISLDWRGPVSYEQYF; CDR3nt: TGCGCCATCAGCTTGGACTGGCGGGGCCCCGTCTCCTACGAGCAGTACTTC
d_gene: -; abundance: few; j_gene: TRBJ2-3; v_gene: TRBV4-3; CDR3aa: CASSPESDSRTDTQYF; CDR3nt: TGCGCCAGCAGCCCGGAGTCGGACAGTCGCACAGATACGCAGTATTTT
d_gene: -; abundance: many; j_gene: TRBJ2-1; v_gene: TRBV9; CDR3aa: CASSVAGGNEQFF; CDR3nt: TGTGCCAGCAGCGTGGCCGGGGGCAATGAGCAGTTCTTC
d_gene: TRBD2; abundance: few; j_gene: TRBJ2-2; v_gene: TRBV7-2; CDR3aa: CASSGTSAAGTGELFF; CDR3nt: TGTGCCAGCAGCGGGACTAGCGCTGCGGGCACCGGGGAGCTGTTTTTT
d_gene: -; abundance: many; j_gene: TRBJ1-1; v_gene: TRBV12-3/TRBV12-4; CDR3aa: CASSPRGTEAFF; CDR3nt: TGTGCCAGCAGCCCTCGGGGAACTGAAGCTTTCTTT